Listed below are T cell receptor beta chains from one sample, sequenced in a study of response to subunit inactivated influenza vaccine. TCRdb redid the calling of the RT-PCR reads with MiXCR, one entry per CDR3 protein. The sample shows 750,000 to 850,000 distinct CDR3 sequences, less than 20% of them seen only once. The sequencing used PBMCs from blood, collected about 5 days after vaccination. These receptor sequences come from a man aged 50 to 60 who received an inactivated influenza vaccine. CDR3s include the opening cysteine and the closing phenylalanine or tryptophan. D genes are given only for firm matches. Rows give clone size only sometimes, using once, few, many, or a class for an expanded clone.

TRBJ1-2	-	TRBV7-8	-	CASSLDWERQGNYGYTF	TGTGCCAGCAGCTTAGATTGGGAAAGGCAGGGAAACTATGGCTACACCTTC
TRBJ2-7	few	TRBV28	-	CASSVSGRQQYF	TGTGCCAGCAGTGTGTCAGGGAGACAACAGTACTTC
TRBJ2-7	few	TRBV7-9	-	CASSLANFFSEQYF	TGTGCCAGCAGCTTAGCGAATTTTTTCTCCGAGCAGTACTTC
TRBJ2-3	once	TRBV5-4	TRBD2	CASSPGTSFSDTQYF	TGTGCCAGCAGCCCCGGGACTAGCTTCTCAGATACGCAGTATTTT
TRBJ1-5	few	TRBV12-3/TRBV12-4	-	CASSLGGGLMNQPQHF	TGTGCCAGCAGTTTAGGTGGGGGGCTAATGAATCAGCCCCAGCATTTT
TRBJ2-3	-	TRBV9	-	CASSVPVWGSTDTQYF	TGTGCCAGCAGCGTCCCCGTTTGGGGAAGCACAGATACGCAGTATTTT
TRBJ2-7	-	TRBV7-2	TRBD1	CASSKPSGTGIHEQYF	TGTGCCAGCAGCAAGCCCTCCGGGACAGGGATACACGAGCAGTACTTC
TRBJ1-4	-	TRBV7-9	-	CASSLPGGKLFF	TGTGCCAGCAGCTTACCCGGCGGAAAACTGTTTTTT
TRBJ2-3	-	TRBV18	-	CASSPGRRTDTQYF	TGTGCCAGCTCACCGGGCAGGCGAACAGATACGCAGTATTTT
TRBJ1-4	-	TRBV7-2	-	CASSLSNIANEKLFF	TGTGCCAGCAGCTTAAGTAATATAGCTAATGAAAAACTGTTTTTT
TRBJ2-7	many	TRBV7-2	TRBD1	CASSYGTGWYEQYF	TGTGCCAGCAGCTACGGGACAGGGTGGTACGAGCAGTACTTC
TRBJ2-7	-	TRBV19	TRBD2	CASSILAGFDYEQYF	TGTGCCAGTAGTATCCTAGCGGGGTTTGACTACGAGCAGTACTTC
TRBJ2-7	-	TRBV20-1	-	CSARTPGQSSGEQYF	TGCAGTGCTAGGACTCCGGGCCAATCCTCGGGCGAGCAGTACTTC
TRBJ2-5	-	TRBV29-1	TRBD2	CSVARTSAKGETQYF	TGCAGCGTGGCCCGGACTAGCGCTAAGGGGGAGACCCAGTACTTC
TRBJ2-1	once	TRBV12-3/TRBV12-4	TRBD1	CASSFTGTGGQEGYNEQFF	TGTGCCAGCAGTTTTACCGGGACAGGGGGGCAAGAGGGATACAATGAGCAGTTCTTC
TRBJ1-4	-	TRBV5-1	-	CASSDGLTTNEKLFF	TGCGCCAGCAGCGACGGACTCACAACTAATGAAAAACTGTTTTTT
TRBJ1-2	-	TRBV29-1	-	CSGGTNYGYTF	TGCAGCGGGGGGACTAACTATGGCTACACCTTC
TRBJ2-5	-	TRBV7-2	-	CASSTTLSGQETQYF	TGTGCCAGCAGTACAACGCTTAGCGGTCAAGAGACCCAGTACTTC
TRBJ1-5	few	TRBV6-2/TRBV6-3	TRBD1	CASSYPGTAYSNQPQHF	TGTGCCAGCAGTTACCCCGGGACAGCGTATAGCAATCAGCCCCAGCATTTT
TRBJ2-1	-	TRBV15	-	CATSRDQRITSYNEQFF	TGTGCCACCAGCAGAGATCAGAGGATCACCTCCTACAATGAGCAGTTCTTC
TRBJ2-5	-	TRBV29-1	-	CSARREGTKYF	TGCAGCGCTCGCCGTGAGGGGACGAAGTACTTC
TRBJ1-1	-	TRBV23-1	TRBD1	CASSQYRGRSTEAFF	TGCGCCAGCAGTCAATACAGGGGGCGAAGCACTGAAGCTTTCTTT
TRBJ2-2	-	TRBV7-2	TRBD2	CASSVSGGLPGELFF	TGTGCCAGCAGCGTTAGCGGGGGGCTCCCTGGGGAGCTGTTTTTT
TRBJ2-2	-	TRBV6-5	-	CASSYVLPNTGELFF	TGTGCCAGCAGTTACGTCCTACCGAACACCGGGGAGCTGTTTTTT
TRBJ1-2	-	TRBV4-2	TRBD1	CASSQDIRGHGYTF	TGTGCCAGCAGCCAAGATATCAGGGGGCATGGCTACACCTTC
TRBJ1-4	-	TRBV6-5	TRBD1	CASSYVQGAANEKLFF	TGTGCCAGCAGTTACGTACAGGGGGCGGCTAATGAAAAACTGTTTTTT
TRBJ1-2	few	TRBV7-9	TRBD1	CASSGQGRGYGYTF	TGTGCCAGCAGCGGACAGGGCCGGGGCTATGGCTACACCTTC
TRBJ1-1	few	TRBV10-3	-	CAISDDDAFF	TGTGCCATCAGTGATGACGATGCTTTCTTT
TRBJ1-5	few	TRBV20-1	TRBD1	CSANLGQPFLNQPQHF	TGCAGTGCTAATTTGGGACAGCCTTTCCTAAATCAGCCCCAGCATTTT
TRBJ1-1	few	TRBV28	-	CASSPTSGMNTEAFF	TGTGCCAGCAGTCCGACGTCGGGGATGAACACTGAAGCTTTCTTT
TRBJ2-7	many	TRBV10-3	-	CAISESMRGNSYEQYF	TGTGCCATCAGTGAGTCGATGAGGGGAAATTCCTACGAGCAGTACTTC
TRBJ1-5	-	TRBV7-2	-	CASSLAGVVSNQPQHF	TGTGCCAGCAGCTTAGCTGGCGTTGTCAGCAATCAGCCCCAGCATTTT
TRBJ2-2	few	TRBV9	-	CASSVVAANTGELFF	TGTGCCAGCAGCGTGGTAGCGGCGAACACCGGGGAGCTGTTTTTT
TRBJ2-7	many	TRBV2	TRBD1	CASSEVGTGREQYF	TGTGCCAGCAGTGAAGTGGGGACAGGGAGGGAGCAGTACTTC
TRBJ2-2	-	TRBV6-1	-	CASGRHRTGAPGGLFF	TGTGCCAGCGGCCGGCACCGGACCGGGGCCCCCGGTGGGCTGTTTTTT
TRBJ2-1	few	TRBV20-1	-	CSARPLGGPNNEQFF	TGCAGTGCTAGACCCCTGGGGGGGCCTAACAATGAGCAGTTCTTC
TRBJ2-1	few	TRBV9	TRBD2	CASSAGTSDYNEQFF	TGTGCCAGCAGCGCCGGGACTAGCGACTACAATGAGCAGTTCTTC
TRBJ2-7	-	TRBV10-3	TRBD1	CAIKTLDRAPYEQYF	TGTGCCATCAAAACCCTGGACAGGGCACCCTACGAGCAGTACTTC
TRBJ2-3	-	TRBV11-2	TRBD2	CASSFRGGSGGWLDTQYF	TGTGCCAGCAGCTTTCGTGGTGGTAGCGGGGGGTGGTTGGATACGCAGTATTTT
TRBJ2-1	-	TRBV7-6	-	CASTSVGGNEQFF	TGTGCCAGCACGTCAGTAGGGGGAAATGAGCAGTTCTTC
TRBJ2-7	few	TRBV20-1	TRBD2	CSARPLAGEYEQYF	TGCAGTGCTAGACCCCTAGCGGGGGAATACGAGCAGTACTTC
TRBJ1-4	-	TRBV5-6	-	CASSGGTRGKLFF	TGTGCCAGCAGCGGTGGTACGCGGGGCAAACTGTTTTTT
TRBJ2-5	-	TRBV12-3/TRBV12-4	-	CASSNRLDGTQYF	TGTGCCAGCAGTAACCGACTAGATGGGACCCAGTACTTC
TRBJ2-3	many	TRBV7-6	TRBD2	CASSLAAGASTDTQYF	TGTGCCAGCAGCTTAGCGGCGGGAGCTAGCACAGATACGCAGTATTTT
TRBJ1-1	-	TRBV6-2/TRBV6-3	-	CASREGEYTEAFF	TGTGCCAGCAGGGAGGGGGAGTACACTGAAGCTTTCTTT
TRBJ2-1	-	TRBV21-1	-	CASSKEFRGNYNEQFF	TGTGCCAGCAGCAAAGAGTTCAGGGGGAACTACAATGAGCAGTTCTTC
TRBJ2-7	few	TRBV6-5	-	CASSYSPRQVGEQYF	TGTGCCAGCAGTTACTCTCCGAGACAAGTTGGCGAGCAGTACTTC
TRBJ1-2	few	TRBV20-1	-	CSARPREGYTF	TGCAGTGCTCGCCCAAGGGAGGGCTACACCTTC
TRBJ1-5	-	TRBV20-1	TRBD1	CSALPGQGNQPQHF	TGCAGTGCCCTGCCCGGACAGGGGAACCAGCCCCAGCATTTT